A selection of T cell receptor beta chains follows, all from one sample in a study of early stage breast cancer tumors. Repertoires were generated with immunoSEQ multiplex PCR, while TCRdb's copy carries only in-frame clones and drops some. The repertoire holds about 28,000 clones, roughly 78% seen once, with roughly 12% in the top ten. Sequencing input: blood. Receptors originate from a person aged 60 to 70 with breast cancer. CDR3s include the opening cysteine and the closing phenylalanine or tryptophan. Fields, in order: clone size, J gene, V gene, D gene, CDR3 protein, CDR3 DNA. D genes are given only for firm matches. Part of the rows lack a size; the others show once, few, many or a class for expanded clones.

-,TRBJ1-1,TRBV5-8,-,CASSQMTEAFF,TGTGCCAGCAGCCAAATGACTGAAGCTTTCTTT
-,TRBJ1-2,TRBV11-2,TRBD1,CASSFAAGTGGGDGYTF,TGTGCCAGCAGCTTTGCCGCCGGGACAGGGGGTGGAGATGGCTACACCTTC
-,TRBJ2-3,TRBV11-2,TRBD2,CASSFTNRLAGSTDTQYF,TGTGCCAGCAGCTTTACTAATAGACTAGCGGGAAGCACAGATACGCAGTATTTT
large,TRBJ1-1,TRBV4-3,TRBD1,CASSQDLPGQLYRNTEAFF,TGCGCCAGCAGCCAAGACCTACCGGGACAGCTTTATAGGAACACTGAAGCTTTCTTT
-,TRBJ2-6,TRBV6-4,-,CASSEGSLSGANVLTF,TGTGCCAGCAGCGAGGGCTCTCTCTCTGGGGCCAACGTCCTGACTTTC
-,TRBJ2-5,TRBV5-1,-,CASSSEGAAQYF,TGCGCCAGCAGCTCGGAAGGGGCGGCCCAGTACTTC
few,TRBJ1-2,TRBV5-6,-,CASSSGDSSYYGYTF,TGTGCCAGCAGCTCCGGAGACAGCTCCTACTATGGCTACACCTTC
once,TRBJ1-5,TRBV4-1,TRBD1,CASSQGTGGQPQHF,TGCGCCAGCAGCCAAGGGACAGGCGGTCAGCCCCAGCATTTT
-,TRBJ2-5,TRBV18,-,CASSPLSETQYF,TGTGCCAGCTCACCTCTCTCAGAGACCCAGTACTTC
-,TRBJ1-1,TRBV15,TRBD1,CATSRTGGRMNTEAFF,TGTGCCACCAGCAGAACAGGGGGCAGGATGAACACTGAAGCTTTCTTT
-,TRBJ2-3,TRBV5-1,TRBD1,CASSEGAGVTDTQYF,TGCGCCAGCAGCGAGGGGGCAGGGGTAACAGATACGCAGTATTTT
-,TRBJ2-1,TRBV30,TRBD2,CAWRLRRTSGRALSNEQFF,TGTGCCTGGAGACTACGTCGGACTAGCGGGAGGGCCTTGTCTAATGAGCAGTTCTTC
once,TRBJ1-3,TRBV11-2,TRBD1,CASSPRQGARGNTIYF,TGTGCCAGCAGCCCACGACAGGGGGCGAGGGGAAACACCATATATTTT
-,TRBJ2-1,TRBV9,-,CASSPHYNEQFF,TGTGCCAGCAGCCCCCACTACAATGAGCAGTTCTTC
-,TRBJ2-3,TRBV5-1,-,CASYTSPTDTQYF,TGCGCCAGCTATACTAGCCCCACAGATACGCAGTATTTT
-,TRBJ2-4,TRBV5-1,TRBD2,CASSLLAGAKNIQYF,TGCGCCAGCAGCTTACTAGCGGGAGCCAAAAACATTCAGTACTTC
-,TRBJ2-2,TRBV29-1,TRBD1,CSVGDREWGELFF,TGCAGCGTGGGGGACAGGGAGTGGGGGGAGCTGTTTTTT
-,TRBJ1-3,TRBV25-1,-,CASSEPPSGGGGNTIYF,TGTGCCAGCAGTGAACCTCCCAGTGGGGGCGGTGGAAACACCATATATTTT
-,TRBJ1-2,TRBV7-3,-,CASSSERGLGYTF,TGTGCCAGCAGCTCGGAGCGGGGCCTTGGCTACACCTTC
-,TRBJ2-7,TRBV13,TRBD2,CASSRPTSGTYEQYF,TGTGCCAGCAGCCGCCCGACTAGCGGGACGTACGAGCAGTACTTC
-,TRBJ1-1,TRBV9,-,CASSVGPGGSEAFF,TGTGCCAGCAGCGTAGGGCCGGGGGGCTCTGAAGCTTTCTTT
-,TRBJ2-2,TRBV5-1,-,CASSLPELGFGELFF,TGCGCCAGCAGCCTGCCGGAACTAGGGTTCGGGGAGCTGTTTTTT
few,TRBJ2-2,TRBV4-2,TRBD2,CASSQEGSGRAYTGELFF,TGTGCCAGCAGCCAAGAGGGGAGCGGGAGGGCCTACACCGGGGAGCTGTTTTTT
-,TRBJ2-1,TRBV29-1,TRBD2,CSVSILAGTPNEQFF,TGCAGCGTTTCGATACTAGCGGGAACACCCAATGAGCAGTTCTTC
-,TRBJ1-1,TRBV7-6,-,CASSPQEETEAFF,TGTGCCAGCAGCCCCCAGGAGGAGACTGAAGCTTTCTTT
-,TRBJ1-2,TRBV28,-,CASRRPQDPPVYGYTF,TGTGCCAGCAGGCGTCCACAGGATCCACCCGTCTATGGCTACACCTTC
medium-sized,TRBJ2-1,TRBV10-2,TRBD2,CASSESATSGSAEQFF,TGCGCCAGCAGTGAGTCGGCGACTAGCGGGAGCGCTGAGCAGTTCTTC
-,TRBJ1-1,TRBV7-2,TRBD1,CASSKDRPNTEAFF,TGTGCCAGCAGCAAGGACAGGCCGAACACTGAAGCTTTCTTT
once,TRBJ1-4,TRBV4-3,-,CASSQDLGRHEKLFF,TGCGCCAGCAGCCAAGATTTGGGGAGGCATGAAAAACTGTTTTTT
-,TRBJ2-7,TRBV5-6,-,CASSFVLASYEQYF,TGTGCCAGCAGCTTTGTACTAGCCAGCTACGAGCAGTACTTC